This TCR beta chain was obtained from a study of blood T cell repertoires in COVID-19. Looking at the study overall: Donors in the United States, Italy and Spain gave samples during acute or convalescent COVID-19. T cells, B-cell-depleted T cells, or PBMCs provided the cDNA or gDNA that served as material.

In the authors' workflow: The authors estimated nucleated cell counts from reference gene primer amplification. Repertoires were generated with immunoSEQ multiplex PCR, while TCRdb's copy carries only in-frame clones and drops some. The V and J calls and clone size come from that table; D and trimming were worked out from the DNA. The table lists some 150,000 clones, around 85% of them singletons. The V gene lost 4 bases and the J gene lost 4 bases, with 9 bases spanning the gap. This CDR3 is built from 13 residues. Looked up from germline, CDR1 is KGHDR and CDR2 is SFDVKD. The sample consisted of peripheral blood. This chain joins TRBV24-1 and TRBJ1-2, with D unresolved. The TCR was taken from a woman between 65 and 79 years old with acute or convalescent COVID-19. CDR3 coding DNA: TGTGCCACCAGTGACGGAGACGGCTATGGCTACACCTTC. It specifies CATSDGDGYGYTF.